The T cell receptor beta chain described here comes from a study of CD8+ T cells in alopecia areata. CDR1 is LNHNV and CDR2 is YYDKDF in the germline V gene (reference sequence). The CDR3 consists of 16 residues. The ends lost 5 bases at V and 3 bases at J; junction bases unmatched: 8. As for treatment: oral pan-JAK inhibitor, 5-10 mg twice daily. Alopecia areata patients gave lesional scalp punch biopsies and peripheral blood samples. RNA was isolated and reverse transcribed to cDNA, the sequencing template. Produced via immunoSEQ multiplex PCR; TCRdb's table is partial and in-frame only. Of some 200,000 clones listed, 55% to 75% are singletons.

This receptor was taken from a human donor with alopecia areata. Source: CD4+ T cells sorted from blood, taken at week 24, from a patient treated with tofacitinib. J is TRBJ2-1 and V is TRBV15; the match to TRBD1 covers 9 bases. The chain's CDR3 is CATSGRRQGGYNEQFF. The DNA of the CDR3 is TGTGCCACCAGCGGCAGACGACAGGGGGGCTACAATGAGCAGTTCTTC.